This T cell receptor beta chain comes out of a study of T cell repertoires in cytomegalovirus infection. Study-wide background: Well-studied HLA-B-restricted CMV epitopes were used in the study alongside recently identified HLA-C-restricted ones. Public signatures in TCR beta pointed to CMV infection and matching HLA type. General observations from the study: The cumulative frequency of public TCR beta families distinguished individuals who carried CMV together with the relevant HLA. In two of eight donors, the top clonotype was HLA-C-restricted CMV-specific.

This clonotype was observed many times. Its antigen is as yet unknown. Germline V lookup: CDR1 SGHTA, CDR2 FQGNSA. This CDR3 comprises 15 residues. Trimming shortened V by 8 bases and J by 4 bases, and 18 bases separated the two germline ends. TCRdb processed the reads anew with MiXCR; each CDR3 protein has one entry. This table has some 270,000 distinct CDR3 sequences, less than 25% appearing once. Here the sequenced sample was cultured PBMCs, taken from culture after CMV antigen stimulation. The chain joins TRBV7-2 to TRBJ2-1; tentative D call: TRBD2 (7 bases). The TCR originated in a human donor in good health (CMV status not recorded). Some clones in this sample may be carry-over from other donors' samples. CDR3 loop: CASVGGGGPYNEQFF. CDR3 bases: TGTGCCAGCGTCGGGGGCGGGGGTCCTTACAATGAGCAGTTCTTC.